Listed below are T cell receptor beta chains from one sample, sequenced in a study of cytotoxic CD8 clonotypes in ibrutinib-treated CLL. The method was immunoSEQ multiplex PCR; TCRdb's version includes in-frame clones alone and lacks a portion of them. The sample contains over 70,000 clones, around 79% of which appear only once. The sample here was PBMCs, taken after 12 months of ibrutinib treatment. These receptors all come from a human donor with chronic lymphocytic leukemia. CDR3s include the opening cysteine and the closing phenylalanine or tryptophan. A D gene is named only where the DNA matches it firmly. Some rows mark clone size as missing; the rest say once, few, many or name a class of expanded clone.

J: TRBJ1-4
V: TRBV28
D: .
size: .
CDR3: CASSLWGGATNEKLFF
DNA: TGTGCCAGCAGTTTATGGGGGGGTGCAACTAATGAAAAACTGTTTTTT

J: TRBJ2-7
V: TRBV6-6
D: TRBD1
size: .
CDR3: CATQRGPYEQYF
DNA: TGTGCCACCCAGAGGGGGCCCTACGAGCAGTACTTC

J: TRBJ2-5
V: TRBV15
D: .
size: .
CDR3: CATSRDGSETQYF
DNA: TGTGCCACCAGCAGAGATGGTTCTGAGACCCAGTACTTC

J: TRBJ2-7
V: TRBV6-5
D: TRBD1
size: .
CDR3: CASSRGQDLSYEQYF
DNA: TGTGCCAGCAGCCGCGGACAGGACCTCTCCTACGAGCAGTACTTC

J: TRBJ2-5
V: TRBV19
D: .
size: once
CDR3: CASSIRVAGIGGETQYF
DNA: TGTGCCAGTAGTATCCGGGTCGCAGGGATTGGGGGTGAGACCCAGTACTTC

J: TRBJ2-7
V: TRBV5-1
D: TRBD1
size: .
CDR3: CASSSDPGQGYEQYF
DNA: TGCGCCAGCAGCTCGGATCCGGGACAGGGCTACGAGCAGTACTTC

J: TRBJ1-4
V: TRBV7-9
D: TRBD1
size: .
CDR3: CASSLEGGQGREKLFF
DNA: TGTGCCAGCAGCTTAGAGGGGGGACAGGGCCGGGAAAAACTGTTTTTT

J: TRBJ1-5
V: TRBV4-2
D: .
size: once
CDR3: CASSQDWVGNQPQHF
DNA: TGTGCCAGCAGCCAAGATTGGGTCGGCAATCAGCCCCAGCATTTT

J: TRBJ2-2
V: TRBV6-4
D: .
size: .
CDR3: CATRKTGLDGELFF
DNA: TGTGCCACCAGGAAGACAGGCCTTGACGGGGAGCTGTTTTTT

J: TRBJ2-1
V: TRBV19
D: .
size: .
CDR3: CASSIDLALLAPSSYNEQFF
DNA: TGTGCCAGTAGTATAGATCTGGCCCTCCTAGCGCCGAGCTCCTACAATGAGCAGTTCTTC

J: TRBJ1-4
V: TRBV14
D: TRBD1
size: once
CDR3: CASSQSRGRGDEKLFF
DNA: TGTGCCAGCAGCCAGAGCAGGGGGCGGGGTGATGAAAAACTGTTTTTT

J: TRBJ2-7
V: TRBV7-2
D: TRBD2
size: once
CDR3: CASTATSGTYEQYF
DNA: TGTGCCAGCACCGCGACTAGCGGGACTTACGAGCAGTACTTC

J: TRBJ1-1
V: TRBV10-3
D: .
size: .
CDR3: CAIGQKNTEAFF
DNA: TGTGCCATTGGACAGAAGAACACTGAAGCTTTCTTT

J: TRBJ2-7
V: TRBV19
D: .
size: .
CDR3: CASSPAIPYEQYF
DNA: TGTGCCAGTAGTCCGGCGATCCCCTACGAGCAGTACTTC

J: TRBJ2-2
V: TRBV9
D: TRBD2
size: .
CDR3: CASSVVPAGAANTGELFF
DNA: TGTGCCAGCAGCGTAGTGCCAGCGGGGGCCGCGAACACCGGGGAGCTGTTTTTT

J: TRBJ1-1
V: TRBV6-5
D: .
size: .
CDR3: CASLGSRVTEAFF
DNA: TGTGCCAGCCTGGGGAGTCGGGTCACTGAAGCTTTCTTT